Listed here is a single T cell receptor (beta chain). These data originate in a study of regulatory T cells in long-lasting Graves disease. At the level of the study: A definition of persistent Graves' disease required over 5 years of antithyroid drugs plus positive TSH receptor antibodies.

Time point noted: persistent/refractory GD, antithyroid drugs over 5 years with positive TRAb. The TCR library was made from RNA extracted from PBMCs. The V and J ends lost 7 bases and 0 bases respectively, with 10 bases between them. The CDR3 extends over 15 amino acids. The germline V gene encodes CDR1 SNHLY and CDR2 FYNNEI. TCR beta libraries were built with iRepertoire HTBI primers and Arm-PCR of CDR3 regions. Each CDR3 protein gets one entry after TCRdb re-called the multiplex PCR reads with MiXCR. Of more than 350,000 distinct CDR3 sequences in the sample, around 20% were seen once. The sequenced sample was peripheral blood mononuclear cells (PBMCs), obtained when the disease was refractory, from a patient treated with antithyroid drugs. The sequence was obtained from a female donor with Graves disease. The chain uses TRBV2 and TRBJ2-6; perhaps TRBD1 as D (6 bases). The CDR3 reads CASIRGNSGANVLTF. DNA for the CDR3: TGTGCCAGCATAAGGGGGAACTCTGGGGCCAACGTCCTGACTTTC.